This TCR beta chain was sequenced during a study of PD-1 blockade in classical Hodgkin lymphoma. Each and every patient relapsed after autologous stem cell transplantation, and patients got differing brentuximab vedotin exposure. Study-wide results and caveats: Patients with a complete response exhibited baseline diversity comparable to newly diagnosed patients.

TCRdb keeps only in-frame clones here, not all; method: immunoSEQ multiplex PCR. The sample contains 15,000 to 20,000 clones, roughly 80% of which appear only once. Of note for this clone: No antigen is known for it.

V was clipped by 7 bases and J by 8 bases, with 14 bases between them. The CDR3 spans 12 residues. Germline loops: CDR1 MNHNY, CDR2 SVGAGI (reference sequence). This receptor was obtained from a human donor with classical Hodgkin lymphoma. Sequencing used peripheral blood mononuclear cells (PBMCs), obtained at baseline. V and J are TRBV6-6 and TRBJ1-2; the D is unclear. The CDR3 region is CASTAKEVGYTF. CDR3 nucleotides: TGTGCCAGCACCGCTAAAGAGGTGGGCTACACCTTC.